What follows are 17 T cell receptor beta chains derived from one specimen sequenced in a study of blood T cell repertoires in COVID-19. The assay was immunoSEQ multiplex PCR, and TCRdb's table has in-frame clones only and misses some. The sample records fewer than 350,000 clones, 70% to 90% being singletons. Source material: peripheral blood. These receptors were taken from a man younger than 30 with active or convalescent COVID-19.

This clone was picked up one time. This chain uses TRBV10-3 with TRBJ1-2, with TRBD1 as a possible D gene (5 bases). V shed 10 bases and J shed 0 bases, with 12 bases lying between them. CDR3 length: 13 amino acids. Looked up from germline, CDR1 is ENHRY and CDR2 is SYGVKD. The CDR3 sequence is CANSPTANYGYTF. Written as DNA, the CDR3 is TGTGCCAACTCCCCGACAGCTAACTATGGCTACACCTTC.

The chain combines TRBV6-2 or TRBV6-3 with TRBJ1-1; D remains ambiguous. V lost 8 bases to trimming and J lost 7 bases, with 11 bases between them. The CDR3 extends over 11 amino acids. CDR1 is MNHEY and CDR2 is SVGEGT in the germline V gene. The CDR3 reads CASGPSFEAFF. The DNA of the CDR3 is TGTGCCAGCGGCCCGAGCTTTGAAGCTTTCTTT.

This chain uses TRBV7-9 with TRBJ1-5; D gene ambiguous. Germline loops: CDR1 SEHNR, CDR2 FQNEAQ (reference sequence). CDR3 size: 12 residues. Trimming left V 1 base short and J 15 bases short, with 13 bases between. Here the CDR3 reads CASSLEVGGRHF. The DNA of the CDR3 is TGTGCCAGCAGCTTAGAGGTGGGTGGGCGGCATTTT.

This clone appeared once. The chain employs TRBV19 and TRBJ1-5; D may be TRBD1 (5 bases). This CDR3 has 18 residues. Germline values: CDR1 LNHDA, CDR2 SQIVND (reference sequence). Trimming shortened V by 3 bases and J by 3 bases, and 21 bases separated the two germline ends. Here the CDR3 DNA reads TGTGCCAGTAGTATGTCCGGGAGGGGTCAGACTATCAATCAGCCCCAGCATTTT. Translating it yields CASSMSGRGQTINQPQHF.

V is TRBV7-8 and J is TRBJ1-2; 7 bases align to TRBD1. CDR1 is SGHVS and CDR2 is FQNEAQ in the germline V gene. The CDR3 covers 16 residues. The junction had 12 bases not matched to a gene; V was cut back by 4 bases and J by 4 bases. For the CDR3, the DNA is TGTGCCAGCAGCTCGACGACAGGGAGAGACGGCTATGGCTACACCTTC. Translation gives CASSSTTGRDGYGYTF.

The chain is built from TRBV4-1 and TRBJ2-3; 8 bases are shared with TRBD2. In germline, CDR1 is MGHRA, CDR2 YSYEKL. V shed 4 bases, J shed 5 bases, and the junction held 17 bases outside the gene matches. The CDR3 length is 18 residues. The CDR3 DNA reads as TGCGCCAGCAGCCCCAGACCTCAAGACGGGGGGGCTGGAGATACGCAGTATTTT. Encoded protein: CASSPRPQDGGAGDTQYF.

The V call is TRBV9, the J call TRBJ2-5, with D perhaps matching TRBD2 (6 bases). Per the germline V gene, CDR1 is SGDLS and CDR2 is YYNGEE. Trimming cost V 0 bases and J 3 bases, with 6 bases left between them. The CDR3 consists of 13 residues. The CDR3 here is CASSVGGKETQYF. DNA for the CDR3: TGTGCCAGCAGCGTAGGCGGGAAAGAGACCCAGTACTTC.

The V and J genes are TRBV27 and TRBJ1-1; no definite D call. Germline lookup yields CDR1 MNHEY and CDR2 SMNVEV (reference sequence). The germline V and J ends were trimmed by 8 bases and 5 bases, with 12 bases remaining between them. The CDR3 loop spans 12 amino acids. The CDR3 protein is CASLTVGTEAFF. CDR3 in DNA: TGTGCCAGCTTAACAGTTGGGACTGAAGCTTTCTTT.

This clone is a singleton in its sample. The chain links TRBV5-5 to TRBJ1-2, with 9 bases matching TRBD1. V gave up 0 bases and J gave up 3 bases; unmatched junction bases: 15. The CDR3 length is 19 residues. Germline V gene sequence: CDR1 SGHKS, CDR2 YYEKEE (reference sequence). The CDR3 DNA is TGTGCCAGCAGCTTGGGCCAGGGGGACAGGGCTCCGAGATACTATGGCTACACCTTC. Its protein product is CASSLGQGDRAPRYYGYTF.

The CDR3 bases are TGTGCCAGTAGTATAAGGGGGGGACAGGGGAACACCGGGGAGCTGTTTTTT. This codes for CASSIRGGQGNTGELFF. The chain recombines TRBV19 with TRBJ2-2, with 9 bases lining up with TRBD1. CDR3 length: 17 amino acids. CDR1 is LNHDA and CDR2 is SQIVND in the germline V gene (reference sequence). Losses at the gene ends were 2 bases for V and 1 base for J; bases not matched to a gene: 5.

V and J are TRBV20-1 and TRBJ2-3; 12 nucleotides match TRBD2. Germline-derived CDR1 and CDR2 are DFQATT and SNEGSKA (reference sequence). V lost 3 bases to trimming and J lost 4 bases; unmatched junction nucleotides: 5. CDR3 length: 15 residues. This CDR3 is CSASRASGGADTQYF. The CDR3 DNA reads as TGCAGTGCTAGTAGGGCTAGCGGGGGGGCAGATACGCAGTATTTT.

This chain links TRBV2 with TRBJ2-7, with a possible D match to TRBD1 (6 bases). Germline CDR1 reads SNHLY; CDR2 reads FYNNEI. V was pared by 7 bases and J by 3 bases, with 10 bases between. This CDR3 spans 12 amino acids. The CDR3 reads CASTGTRYEQYF. The CDR3 bases are TGTGCCAGCACCGGGACACGCTACGAGCAGTACTTC.

The V gene is TRBV9, the J gene TRBJ1-1; D call uncertain. Trimming removed 8 bases from V and 1 base from J, with 12 bases in between. Germline CDR1 and CDR2: SGDLS and YYNGEE. The CDR3 extends over 13 amino acids. The CDR3 loop is CASRPSRNTEAFF. In nucleotides, the CDR3 is TGTGCCAGTCGACCTAGTAGGAACACTGAAGCTTTCTTT.

This clone has just a few counts. The chain carries TRBV19 and TRBJ1-2; the D gene is possibly TRBD1 (5 bases). From germline, CDR1 is LNHDA and CDR2 SQIVND (reference sequence). The CDR3 consists of 13 residues. V was trimmed by 5 bases and J by 5 bases, leaving 12 bases between them. CDR3 loop: CASSVGKGYGYTF. The CDR3 DNA sequence: TGTGCCAGTAGTGTGGGAAAGGGGTATGGCTACACCTTC.

J is TRBJ1-5 and V is TRBV12-5, with D uncertain. Deletions cut 6 bases from V and 4 bases from J, with 10 bases between. From germline, CDR1 is LGHNT and CDR2 FRNRAP. The CDR3 is 13 amino acids. CDR3 sequence (DNA): TGTGCTAGTGGGTCAGCGGAAAATCAGCCCCAGCATTTT. Protein sequence: CASGSAENQPQHF.

The rearrangement uses TRBV11-2 and TRBJ1-1; no definite D call. V was trimmed by 3 bases and J by 0 bases, leaving 11 bases between them. There are 15 residues in the CDR3. Germline V gene data show CDR1 as SGHAT and CDR2 as FQNNGV. The CDR3 nucleotides are TGTGCCAGCAGCTTTTCTGCAGGTATGAACACTGAAGCTTTCTTT. Protein sequence: CASSFSAGMNTEAFF.

The V gene is TRBV12-3 or TRBV12-4, the J gene TRBJ1-2, with D tentatively TRBD1 (6 bases). The CDR3 contains 11 residues. Trimming pared 8 bases from V and 8 bases from J, leaving 12 bases between. CDR3 sequence reads: CASRGGLGYTF. The CDR3 DNA is TGTGCCAGCCGGGGGGGCCTCGGCTACACCTTC.